Listed below are T cell receptor beta chains from one sample, sequenced in a study of CD8 T cells in Susac syndrome. MiXCR, applied by TCRdb to the immunoSEQ multiplex PCR reads, yields one record per CDR3 protein. The sample has fewer than 200,000 distinct CDR3 sequences, roughly 90% seen once. The sample consisted of CD4+ T cells from PBMCs. Receptors were obtained from a human donor with Susac syndrome. CDR3s include the opening cysteine and the closing phenylalanine or tryptophan. Fields, in order: clone size, V gene, CDR3 length, J gene, D gene, CDR3 protein, CDR3 DNA. D genes are given only for firm matches. Clone size is stated in some rows and not others, as once, few, many or a class when expanded.

NA,TRBV5-1,15,TRBJ2-7,TRBD1,CASSLTTGGSYEQYF,TGCGCCAGCAGCTTGACGACAGGGGGCTCGTACGAGCAGTACTTC
NA,TRBV7-9,14,TRBJ2-1,NA,CASSLAGTGTPQFF,TGTGCCAGCAGCTTAGCTGGTACGGGGACCCCCCAGTTCTTC
NA,TRBV9,15,TRBJ2-1,NA,CASSVETGTYNEQFF,TGTGCCAGCAGCGTAGAGACAGGGACTTACAATGAGCAGTTCTTC
NA,TRBV4-1,15,TRBJ1-5,NA,CASSQDRVNNQPQHF,TGCGCCAGCAGCCAAGACAGGGTTAACAATCAGCCCCAGCATTTT
NA,TRBV20-1,14,TRBJ2-3,TRBD2,CSATKREVSDTQYF,TGCAGTGCTACAAAACGGGAGGTGTCAGATACGCAGTATTTT
NA,TRBV5-1,14,TRBJ1-5,NA,CASSSGLGNQPQHF,TGCGCCAGCAGCTCAGGGTTGGGCAATCAGCCCCAGCATTTT
NA,TRBV7-2,15,TRBJ2-3,NA,CASSLTTAQTDTQYF,TGTGCCAGCAGCTTAACGACAGCACAAACAGATACGCAGTATTTT
NA,TRBV2,14,TRBJ1-2,NA,CASSVRGLNYGYTF,TGTGCCAGCAGTGTAAGAGGTTTGAACTATGGCTACACCTTC
NA,TRBV5-6,13,TRBJ1-1,NA,CASSFSVNTEAFF,TGTGCCAGCAGCTTTTCTGTTAACACTGAAGCTTTCTTT
NA,TRBV6-4,15,TRBJ2-1,NA,CASSRAAGDRNEQFF,TGTGCCAGCAGTCGGGCGGCCGGAGACCGCAATGAGCAGTTCTTC
NA,TRBV7-9,11,TRBJ1-1,NA,CASSLEGSAFF,TGTGCCAGCAGCTTAGAAGGGTCCGCTTTCTTT
NA,TRBV19,15,TRBJ1-2,TRBD1,CASSADRGQRFGYTF,TGTGCCAGTAGTGCGGACAGGGGGCAGAGATTTGGCTACACCTTC
NA,TRBV4-1,16,TRBJ2-7,TRBD2,CASSQEVAGGLKEQYF,TGCGCCAGCAGCCAAGAGGTAGCGGGAGGGCTGAAAGAGCAGTACTTC
NA,TRBV4-2,15,TRBJ1-2,NA,CASSQEHRNSYGYTF,TGTGCCAGCAGCCAAGAGCACAGGAACAGCTATGGCTACACCTTC
NA,TRBV18,13,TRBJ2-3,NA,CASSPPTIDTQYF,TGTGCCAGCTCACCACCTACAATAGATACGCAGTATTTT
NA,TRBV20-1,14,TRBJ2-6,NA,CSASYGSGANVLTF,TGCAGTGCTAGTTACGGATCTGGGGCCAACGTCCTGACTTTC
NA,TRBV29-1,12,TRBJ2-1,NA,CSVEEGAVEQFF,TGCAGCGTTGAGGAGGGGGCGGTTGAGCAGTTCTTC
NA,TRBV20-1,13,TRBJ1-1,NA,CSATVPTADRAFF,TGCAGTGCTACGGTCCCTACAGCCGATCGTGCTTTCTTT
NA,TRBV4-2,16,TRBJ1-2,NA,CASSQGRLGGVSGYTF,TGTGCCAGCAGCCAAGGGCGGTTAGGGGGAGTGAGTGGCTACACCTTC
NA,TRBV19,14,TRBJ2-7,TRBD1,CASSIGTGASAMYF,TGTGCCAGTAGTATCGGGACAGGGGCCTCGGCGATGTACTTC
NA,TRBV6-6,16,TRBJ1-1,NA,CASRSTHRGVNTEAFF,TGTGCCAGCAGAAGTACTCATCGGGGGGTGAACACTGAAGCTTTCTTT
NA,TRBV28,15,TRBJ2-7,TRBD2,CASSLWIAGGNEQYF,TGTGCCAGCAGTTTATGGATAGCGGGAGGGAACGAGCAGTACTTC
NA,TRBV2,14,TRBJ1-5,TRBD1,CASSTGQGNQPQHF,TGTGCCAGCAGCACCGGACAGGGCAATCAGCCCCAGCATTTT
NA,TRBV20-1,14,TRBJ2-1,NA,CSGENIVEGNAAFF,TGCAGTGGGGAGAATATAGTAGAGGGAAATGCTGCGTTCTTC
NA,TRBV14,14,TRBJ1-2,NA,CASSQVAGPHGYTF,TGTGCCAGCAGCCAAGTGGCAGGGCCGCATGGCTACACCTTC
NA,TRBV12-3/TRBV12-4,15,TRBJ2-3,TRBD1,CASSFSGTATDTQYF,TGTGCCAGCAGTTTTTCCGGGACAGCCACAGATACGCAGTATTTT
NA,TRBV20-1,11,TRBJ1-1,NA,CSARIGTEAFF,TGCAGTGCTAGAATCGGAACTGAAGCTTTCTTT
NA,TRBV2,12,TRBJ1-1,NA,CASSEIQEKAFF,TGTGCCAGCAGTGAGATCCAGGAAAAAGCTTTCTTT
NA,TRBV5-1,15,TRBJ2-3,NA,CASSLEGPATDTQYF,TGCGCCAGCAGCTTGGAGGGGCCAGCCACAGATACGCAGTATTTT
NA,TRBV12-3/TRBV12-4,13,TRBJ1-1,NA,CASSSTGSTEAFF,TGTGCCAGCAGTTCAACAGGGAGCACTGAAGCTTTCTTT
NA,TRBV20-1,12,TRBJ2-7,NA,CSAGEGGYEQYF,TGCAGTGCCGGAGAGGGCGGCTACGAGCAGTACTTC
NA,TRBV14,15,TRBJ2-5,NA,CASSQTTGAQETQYF,TGTGCCAGCAGCCAGACGACGGGGGCCCAAGAGACCCAGTACTTC
NA,TRBV6-1,15,TRBJ2-5,TRBD2,CASSMTSGKGETQYF,TGTGCCAGCAGTATGACTAGCGGGAAAGGAGAGACCCAGTACTTC
NA,TRBV7-2,14,TRBJ2-7,TRBD1,CASGTGTGFDEQYF,TGTGCCAGCGGTACCGGGACAGGTTTCGACGAGCAGTACTTC
NA,TRBV5-1,13,TRBJ2-3,TRBD1,CASSLSTGDTQYF,TGCGCCAGCAGCTTGTCGACAGGGGATACGCAGTATTTT
NA,TRBV2,14,TRBJ1-5,TRBD1,CASSLRQGNQPQHF,TGTGCCAGCAGCCTCAGACAGGGGAATCAGCCCCAGCATTTT
once,TRBV5-1,15,TRBJ2-1,TRBD1,CASSLDQGAHNEQFF,TGCGCCAGCAGCTTGGACCAGGGGGCCCACAATGAGCAGTTCTTC
NA,TRBV27,15,TRBJ1-1,TRBD1,CASSPHPGTGAEAFF,TGTGCCAGCAGTCCTCATCCCGGGACAGGGGCTGAAGCTTTCTTT
NA,TRBV6-5,14,TRBJ2-7,NA,CASSYSGEDYEQYF,TGTGCCAGCAGTTATTCCGGGGAGGACTACGAGCAGTACTTC
NA,TRBV18,15,TRBJ2-6,NA,CASSPGQAGANVLTF,TGTGCCAGCTCACCAGGGCAGGCTGGGGCCAACGTCCTGACTTTC
NA,TRBV30,13,TRBJ2-5,NA,CAWSRLVGETQYF,TGTGCCTGGAGTCGGCTGGTAGGAGAGACCCAGTACTTC